This note documents a single T cell receptor (beta chain) sequence. Its antigen is not identified. This specimen comes from a study of T cells expressing NK-cell markers. Study-level information: Each TCR beta repertoire originated in sorted T cells that were CD3+CD56+NKG2C+, CD3+CD56+NKG2C- or CD3+CD56-NKG2C+. With respect to HCMV, seven of the eight sequenced donors were seropositive, and one was seronegative. Study-level points and caveats: A handful of donors likewise had their CD3+CD56-NKG2C+ fraction led by these clonotypes.

The V gene's germline CDR1 is LNHDA and CDR2 SQIVND (reference sequence). The CDR3 has 17 amino acids. It was by 5'RACE template switching with UMIs that TCR beta cDNA was made. TCRdb re-called the 5' RACE reads, yielding one record per CDR3 amino acid sequence without DNA. This sample's table reports about 390,000 distinct CDR3 sequences. The V call is TRBV19, the J call TRBJ2-7; there is no DNA to check the TCRdb D call of TRBD2. Sequencing was performed on blood T cells: a sorted CD56 or NKG2C T cell subset, CD4+ or CD8+ T cells, or bulk PBMC T cells (not recorded which). The receptor was isolated from a woman aged 45-60 years in good health. CDR3 amino acids: CASSLDLLGLAGYEQYF.